A selection of T cell receptor beta chains follows, all from one sample in a study of shared T cell receptors in the human thymus. Data came from immunoSEQ multiplex PCR; TCRdb stores just in-frame clones and leaves some out. The profile shows hundreds of thousands of clones, roughly 90% of them singletons. These data were also reused for a study on human thymus T cells.

Sequencing was performed on thymocytes. Receptors originate from a boy in the first two years of life with a congenital heart defect. The CDR3 runs from the conserved cysteine through the conserved F or W. The order of the fields is clone size, V gene, J gene, D gene, CDR3 protein, CDR3 DNA. A D gene is named only where the DNA matches it firmly. Expanded clones get a size class; other rows say once, few or many, or leave the size out.

.	TRBV25-1	TRBJ1-1	TRBD1	CASRTGDENTEAFF	TGTGCCAGTAGGACAGGGGATGAGAACACTGAAGCTTTCTTT
.	TRBV27	TRBJ1-1	.	CASSLSHRVSAFF	TGTGCCAGCAGTTTATCCCACAGGGTTTCGGCTTTCTTT
.	TRBV11-3	TRBJ2-2	TRBD2	CASSSPGLAPGELFF	TGTGCCAGCAGCTCACCGGGACTAGCCCCCGGGGAGCTGTTTTTT
.	TRBV4-2	TRBJ1-1	TRBD1	CASSQATGENTEAFF	TGTGCCAGCAGCCAAGCAACAGGGGAAAACACTGAAGCTTTCTTT
few	TRBV7-8	TRBJ2-7	TRBD2	CASNTGWRGREGYEQYF	TGTGCCAGCAACACAGGGTGGCGCGGGAGGGAGGGTTACGAGCAGTACTTC
few	TRBV19	TRBJ2-1	.	CASSMAGRNNEQFF	TGTGCCAGTAGTATGGCCGGGAGAAACAATGAGCAGTTCTTC
.	TRBV7-9	TRBJ1-2	.	CASSLAPGGYTF	TGTGCCAGCAGCTTAGCACCCGGGGGCTACACCTTC
.	TRBV30	TRBJ2-7	.	CAWSGHLSDPYEQYF	TGTGCCTGGTCAGGACATCTTTCGGACCCATACGAGCAGTACTTC
.	TRBV5-1	TRBJ2-5	.	CASGPGGDGIQETQYF	TGCGCCAGCGGGCCTGGAGGAGACGGGATCCAAGAGACCCAGTACTTC
.	TRBV6-5	TRBJ2-7	.	CAVTGPAEQYF	TGTGCCGTCACAGGCCCGGCCGAGCAGTACTTC
.	TRBV5-1	TRBJ2-2	.	CASSLRGSRELFF	TGCGCCAGCAGCTTACGAGGGTCCAGGGAGCTGTTTTTT
.	TRBV5-1	TRBJ2-2	TRBD2	CASKRARGGTGELFF	TGCGCCAGCAAACGAGCCCGGGGGGGGACCGGGGAGCTGTTTTTT
once	TRBV7-2	TRBJ2-1	TRBD1	CASSLDRLSYNEQFF	TGTGCCAGCAGCCTGGACAGGCTATCCTACAATGAGCAGTTCTTC
.	TRBV18	TRBJ1-2	.	CASSRIDSLRGMNYGYTF	TGTGCCAGCTCACGAATAGACAGTCTTCGCGGGATGAACTATGGCTACACCTTC
.	TRBV15	TRBJ2-7	.	CATSRDAQITGTYEQYF	TGTGCCACCAGCAGAGATGCCCAGATAACAGGGACCTACGAGCAGTACTTC
.	TRBV19	TRBJ1-1	.	CASTLGGGSTEAFF	TGTGCCAGTACCCTGGGCGGGGGTAGTACTGAAGCTTTCTTT
.	TRBV19	TRBJ2-7	TRBD1	CASSPQGVRSYEQYF	TGTGCCAGTAGTCCACAGGGGGTAAGGTCCTACGAGCAGTACTTC
.	TRBV30	TRBJ2-7	.	CAWSVVQADYEQYF	TGTGCCTGGAGTGTAGTTCAGGCCGACTACGAGCAGTACTTC
.	TRBV19	TRBJ2-7	TRBD2	CASSKLAGGPHEQYF	TGTGCCAGTAGTAAGCTAGCGGGAGGTCCCCACGAGCAGTACTTC
.	TRBV6-5	TRBJ2-7	.	CASSYSRVRAAYEQYF	TGTGCCAGCAGTTACTCGCGGGTACGGGCCGCCTACGAGCAGTACTTC
.	TRBV30	TRBJ1-1	.	CAGRLTGLEAFF	TGTGCCGGTCGACTTACAGGGCTTGAAGCTTTCTTT
.	TRBV30	TRBJ2-1	TRBD2	CAWSLAGGEGEQFF	TGTGCCTGGAGCCTAGCGGGAGGCGAGGGTGAGCAGTTCTTC
.	TRBV27	TRBJ1-2	.	CASSLAGTELGYTF	TGTGCCAGCAGTTTGGCTGGAACAGAACTTGGCTACACCTTC
few	TRBV4-1	TRBJ1-5	.	CASSQELGGEWSNQPQHF	TGCGCCAGCAGCCAAGAGCTGGGGGGGGAGTGGAGCAACCAGCCCCAGCATTTT
.	TRBV5-1	TRBJ2-7	TRBD1	CASSLRQGPREQYF	TGCGCCAGCAGCTTGAGACAGGGTCCGAGAGAGCAGTACTTC
once	TRBV5-4	TRBJ1-2	TRBD1	CASSRGTDYGYTF	TGTGCCAGCAGCCGAGGGACAGACTATGGCTACACCTTC
.	TRBV11-3	TRBJ2-7	.	CASSLLREWGYEQYF	TGTGCCAGCAGCTTATTACGGGAGTGGGGCTACGAGCAGTACTTC
.	TRBV19	TRBJ2-2	TRBD2	CASKTSGRGRELFF	TGTGCCAGTAAGACTAGCGGGAGGGGCCGGGAGCTGTTTTTT
.	TRBV29-1	TRBJ2-1	.	CSVRDGEQFF	TGCAGCGTGCGGGACGGGGAGCAGTTCTTC
few	TRBV5-1	TRBJ1-1	.	CASSWREGGEAFF	TGCGCCAGCAGCTGGCGAGAGGGAGGTGAAGCTTTCTTT
.	TRBV5-6	TRBJ2-1	.	CASSFGRAYEQFF	TGTGCCAGCAGCTTCGGCAGGGCGTATGAGCAGTTCTTC
once	TRBV6-5	TRBJ1-1	.	CATRESVNTEAFF	TGTGCCACGCGGGAGTCGGTGAACACTGAAGCTTTCTTT
.	TRBV29-1	TRBJ2-1	TRBD1	CSVETGASYNEQFF	TGCAGCGTTGAGACAGGGGCGTCCTACAATGAGCAGTTCTTC
.	TRBV10-2	TRBJ2-5	.	CASSPGGETQYF	TGCGCCAGCAGTCCTGGGGGGGAGACCCAGTACTTC
.	TRBV2	TRBJ2-2	.	CASSNRNTNTGELFF	TGTGCCAGCAGTAACAGGAATACGAACACCGGGGAGCTGTTTTTT
.	TRBV19	TRBJ2-7	TRBD1	CASRTTGGSYEQYF	TGTGCCAGTAGAACCACAGGGGGGTCCTACGAGCAGTACTTC
few	TRBV30	TRBJ2-7	.	CAWSAQEAYEQYF	TGTGCCTGGAGTGCCCAGGAGGCGTACGAGCAGTACTTC
.	TRBV7-8	TRBJ1-1	.	CASNSGFAEAFF	TGTGCCAGCAACTCAGGATTCGCTGAAGCTTTCTTT
.	TRBV4-3	TRBJ2-3	.	CASSQRATSTDTQYF	TGCGCCAGCAGCCAGAGGGCGACTAGCACAGATACGCAGTATTTT
.	TRBV28	TRBJ2-3	TRBD2	CASRPGLAGRDTQYF	TGTGCCAGCAGACCCGGACTAGCGGGAAGGGATACGCAGTATTTT